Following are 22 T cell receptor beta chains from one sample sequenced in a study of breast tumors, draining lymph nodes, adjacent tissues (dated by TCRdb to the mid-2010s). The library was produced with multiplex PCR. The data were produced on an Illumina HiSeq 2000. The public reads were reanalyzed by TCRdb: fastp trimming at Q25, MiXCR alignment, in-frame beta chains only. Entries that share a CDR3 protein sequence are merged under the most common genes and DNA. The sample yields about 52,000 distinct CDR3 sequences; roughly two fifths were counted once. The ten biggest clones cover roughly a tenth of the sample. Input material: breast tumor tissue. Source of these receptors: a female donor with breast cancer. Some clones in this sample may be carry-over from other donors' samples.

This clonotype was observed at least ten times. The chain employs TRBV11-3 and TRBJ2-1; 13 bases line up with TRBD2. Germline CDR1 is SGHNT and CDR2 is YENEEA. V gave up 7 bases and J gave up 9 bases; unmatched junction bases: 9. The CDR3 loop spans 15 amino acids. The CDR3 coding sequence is TGTGCCAGCACCGGGACTAGCGGGAATTTTGGTGAGCAGTTCTTC. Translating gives CASTGTSGNFGEQFF.

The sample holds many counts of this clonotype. CDR3 nucleotides: TGCAGTGCTACCAGACTAGCGGGAGGAAGCACAGATACGCAGTATTTT. This sequence encodes CSATRLAGGSTDTQYF. J is TRBJ2-3 and V is TRBV20-1; 13 bases match TRBD2. CDR1 and CDR2 (germline): DFQATT, SNEGSKA (reference sequence). Trimming cost V 4 bases and J 0 bases; bases outside gene matches: 4. CDR3 length equals 16 residues.

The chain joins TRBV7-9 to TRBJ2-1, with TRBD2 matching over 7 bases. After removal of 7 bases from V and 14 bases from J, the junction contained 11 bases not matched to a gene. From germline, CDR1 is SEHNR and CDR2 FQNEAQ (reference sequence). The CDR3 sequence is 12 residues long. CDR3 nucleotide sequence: TGTGCCAGCACTAGGGAGGGGAAATTGAAGTTCTTC. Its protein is CASTREGKLKFF.

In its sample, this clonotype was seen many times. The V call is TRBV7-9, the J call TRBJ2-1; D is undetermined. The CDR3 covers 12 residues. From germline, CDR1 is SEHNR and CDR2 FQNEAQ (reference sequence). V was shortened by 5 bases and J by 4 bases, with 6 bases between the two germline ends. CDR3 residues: CASSDRYNEQFF. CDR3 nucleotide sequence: TGTGCCAGCAGCGACCGGTACAATGAGCAGTTCTTC.

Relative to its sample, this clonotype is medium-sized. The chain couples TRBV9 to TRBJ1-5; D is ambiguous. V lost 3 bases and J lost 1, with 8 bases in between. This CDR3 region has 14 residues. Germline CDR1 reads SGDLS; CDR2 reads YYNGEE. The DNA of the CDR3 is TGTGCCAGCAGCGGGAAGGGCAGCAATCAGCCCCAGCATTTT. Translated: CASSGKGSNQPQHF.

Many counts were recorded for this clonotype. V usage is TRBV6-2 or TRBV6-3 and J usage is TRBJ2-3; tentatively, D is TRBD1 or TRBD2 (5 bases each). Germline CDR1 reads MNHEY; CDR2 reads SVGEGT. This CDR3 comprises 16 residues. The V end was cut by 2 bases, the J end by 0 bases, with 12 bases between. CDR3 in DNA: TGTGCCAGCAGTTACCCTGGGACGGCTAGCACAGATACGCAGTATTTT. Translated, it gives CASSYPGTASTDTQYF.

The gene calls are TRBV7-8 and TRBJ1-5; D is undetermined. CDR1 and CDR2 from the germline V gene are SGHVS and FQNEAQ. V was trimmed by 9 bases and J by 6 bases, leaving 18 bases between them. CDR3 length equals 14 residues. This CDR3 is CARLYGVCAQPQHF. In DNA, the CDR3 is TGTGCCAGGCTATATGGGGTTTGTGCTCAGCCCCAGCATTTT.

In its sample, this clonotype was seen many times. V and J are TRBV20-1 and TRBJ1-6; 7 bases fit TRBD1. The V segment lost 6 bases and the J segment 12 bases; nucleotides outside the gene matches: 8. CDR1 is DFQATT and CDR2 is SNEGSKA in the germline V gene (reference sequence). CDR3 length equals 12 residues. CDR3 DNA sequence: TGCAGTGCCTCAGGGGGACCTGAACCCCTCCACTTT. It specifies CSASGGPEPLHF.

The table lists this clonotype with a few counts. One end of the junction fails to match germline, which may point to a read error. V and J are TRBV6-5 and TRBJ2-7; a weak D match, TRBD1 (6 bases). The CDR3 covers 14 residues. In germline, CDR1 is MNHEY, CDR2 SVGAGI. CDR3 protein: CASSPGQLGHEQHF. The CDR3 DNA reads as TGTGCCAGCAGTCCCGGACAGTTAGGGCACGAGCAGCACTTC.

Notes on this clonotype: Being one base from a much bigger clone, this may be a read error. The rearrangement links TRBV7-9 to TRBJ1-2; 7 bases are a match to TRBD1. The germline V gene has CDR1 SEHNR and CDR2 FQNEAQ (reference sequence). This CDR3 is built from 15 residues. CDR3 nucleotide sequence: TGTGCCGGCAGCTTAATGGGACAGCGTAACTATGGCTACCCCTTC. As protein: CAGSLMGQRNYGYPF.

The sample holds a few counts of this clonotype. The CDR3 loop is CASSVGQDNTEAFF. Written as DNA, the CDR3 is TGTGCCAGCAGCGTGGGACAGGATAACACTGAAGCTTTCTTT. The rearrangement links TRBV9 to TRBJ1-1; 8 bases map to TRBD1. This CDR3 spans 14 amino acids. The germline V gene encodes CDR1 SGDLS and CDR2 YYNGEE. V lost 2 bases and J lost 2; bases outside the gene matches: 2.

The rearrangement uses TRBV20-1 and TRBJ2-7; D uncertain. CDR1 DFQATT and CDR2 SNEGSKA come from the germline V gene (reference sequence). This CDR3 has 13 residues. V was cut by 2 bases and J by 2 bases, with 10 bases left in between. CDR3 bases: TGCAGTGCTAGAAGTGAGAGAACCTACGAGCAGTACTTC. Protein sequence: CSARSERTYEQYF.

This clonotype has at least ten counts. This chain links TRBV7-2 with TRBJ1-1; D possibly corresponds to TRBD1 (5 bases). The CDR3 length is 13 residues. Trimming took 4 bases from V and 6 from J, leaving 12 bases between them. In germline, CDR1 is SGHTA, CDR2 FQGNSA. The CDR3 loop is CASSSFRGAEAFF. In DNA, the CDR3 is TGTGCCAGCAGCTCCTTTCGGGGCGCTGAAGCTTTCTTT.

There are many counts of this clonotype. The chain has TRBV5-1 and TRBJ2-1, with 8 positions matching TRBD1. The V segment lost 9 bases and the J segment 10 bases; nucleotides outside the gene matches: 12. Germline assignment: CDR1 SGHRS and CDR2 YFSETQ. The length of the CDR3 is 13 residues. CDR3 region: CATRRTGRTEQFF. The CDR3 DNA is TGCGCCACCAGACGGACAGGGAGAACAGAGCAGTTCTTC.

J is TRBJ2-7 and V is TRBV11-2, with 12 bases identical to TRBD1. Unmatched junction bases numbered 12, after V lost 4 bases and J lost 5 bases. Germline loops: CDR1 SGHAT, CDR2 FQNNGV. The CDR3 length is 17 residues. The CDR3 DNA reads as TGTGCCAGCAGCTATCGAAGTTCGGGACAGGGGGCCAACGAGCAGTACTTC. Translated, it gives CASSYRSSGQGANEQYF.

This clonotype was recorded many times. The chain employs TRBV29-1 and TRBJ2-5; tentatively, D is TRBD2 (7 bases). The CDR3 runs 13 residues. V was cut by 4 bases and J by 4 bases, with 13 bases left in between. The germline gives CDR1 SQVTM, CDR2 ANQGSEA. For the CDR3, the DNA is TGCAGCGTTGGGTGGGAGGGGGGAGAGACCCAGTACTTC. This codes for CSVGWEGGETQYF.

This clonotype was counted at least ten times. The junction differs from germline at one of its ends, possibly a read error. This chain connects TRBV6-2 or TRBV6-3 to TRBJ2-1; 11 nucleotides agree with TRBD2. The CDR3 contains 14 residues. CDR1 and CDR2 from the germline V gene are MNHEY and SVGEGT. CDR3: CASSHSGRGLAVFF. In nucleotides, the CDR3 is TGTGCCAGCAGTCACTCGGGTAGGGGACTAGCGGTCTTCTTC.

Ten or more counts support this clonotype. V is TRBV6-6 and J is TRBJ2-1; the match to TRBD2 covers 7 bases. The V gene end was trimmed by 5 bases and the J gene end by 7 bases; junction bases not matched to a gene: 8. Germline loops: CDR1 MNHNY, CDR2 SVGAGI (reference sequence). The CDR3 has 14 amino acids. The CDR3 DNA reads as TGTGCCAGCAGTCACGCGGGAGAAGGGAATGAGCAGTTCTTC. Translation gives CASSHAGEGNEQFF.

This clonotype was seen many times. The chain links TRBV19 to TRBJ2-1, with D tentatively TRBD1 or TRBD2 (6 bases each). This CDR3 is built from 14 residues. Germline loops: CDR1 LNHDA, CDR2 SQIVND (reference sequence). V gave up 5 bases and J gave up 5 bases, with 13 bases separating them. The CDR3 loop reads CASSPPGADNEQFF. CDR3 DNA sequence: TGTGCCAGTAGTCCCCCGGGGGCGGACAATGAGCAGTTCTTC.

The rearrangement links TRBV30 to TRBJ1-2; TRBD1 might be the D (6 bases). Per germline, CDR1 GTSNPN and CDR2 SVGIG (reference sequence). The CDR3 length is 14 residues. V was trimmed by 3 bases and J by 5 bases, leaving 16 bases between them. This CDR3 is CAWRKLTGFYGYTF. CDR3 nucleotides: TGTGCCTGGAGGAAATTAACAGGGTTTTATGGCTACACCTTC.

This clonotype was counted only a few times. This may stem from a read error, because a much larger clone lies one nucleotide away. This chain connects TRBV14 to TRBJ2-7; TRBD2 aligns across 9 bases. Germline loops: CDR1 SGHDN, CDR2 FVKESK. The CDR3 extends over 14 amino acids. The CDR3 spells CASSPEGLAREQSF. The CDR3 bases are TGTGCCAGCAGCCCCGAGGGACTAGCTCGAGAGCAGTCCTTC.

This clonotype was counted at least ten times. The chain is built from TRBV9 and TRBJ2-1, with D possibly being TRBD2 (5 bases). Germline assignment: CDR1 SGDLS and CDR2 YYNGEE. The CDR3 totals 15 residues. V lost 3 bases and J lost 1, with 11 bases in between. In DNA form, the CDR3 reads TGTGCCAGCAGCGGAGGAGAGGGTTCCTACAATGAGCAGTTCTTC. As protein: CASSGGEGSYNEQFF.